A selection of T cell receptor beta chains follows, all from one sample in a study of CD4 T cells in relation to SARS-CoV-2 and coronaviruses. Repertoires were generated with immunoSEQ multiplex PCR, while TCRdb's copy carries only in-frame clones and drops some. This table has about 65,000 clones, 75% to 90% appearing once. The source material was memory CD4+ T cells from PBMCs. These receptor sequences come from a human donor in good health. CDR3s include the opening cysteine and the closing phenylalanine or tryptophan.

TRBV5-1	TRBJ2-1	CASSLTSGRYNEQFF
TRBV5-4	TRBJ2-5	CASSLRGARETQYF
TRBV28	TRBJ1-6	CASSGRNSPLHF
TRBV19	TRBJ2-2	CASSMSWGGELFF
TRBV3-1/TRBV3-2	TRBJ2-3	CASSLAGRASTDTQYF
TRBV28	TRBJ1-5	CASGWGNQPQHF
TRBV18	TRBJ2-5	CASSPGTKDRETQYF
TRBV28	TRBJ2-7	CASSFRYMSGSYEQYF
TRBV9	TRBJ2-6	CASSARLAGVSSGANVLTF
TRBV5-1	TRBJ1-4	CASSGQQATNEKLFF
TRBV28	TRBJ2-4	CASSSRTGRDIQYF
TRBV28	TRBJ1-1	CASSLIENTEAFF
TRBV9	TRBJ2-3	CASSVAPQRGTDTQYF
TRBV7-7	TRBJ2-7	CASSAGADTRQYF
TRBV19	TRBJ1-5	CATRTGYNQPQHF
TRBV19	TRBJ1-6	CASSRQDLLGSPLHF
TRBV7-8	TRBJ2-7	CASSPFITSGRAGSYEQYF
TRBV5-6	TRBJ2-3	CASSTGLAGTDTQYF
TRBV30	TRBJ2-5	CAWSDGPETQYF
TRBV24-1	TRBJ2-5	CATSDHRGPGETQYF
TRBV7-2	TRBJ1-1	CASSLGRTEAFF
TRBV5-1	TRBJ1-1	CASSLSGTSTEAFF
TRBV15	TRBJ1-5	CATSSGMGRTNQPQHF
TRBV7-3	TRBJ1-5	CASSLIGAGFQPQHF
TRBV5-4	TRBJ2-4	CASSSREAKNIQYF
TRBV6-4	TRBJ2-3	CASSEEVRDTQYF
TRBV6-5	TRBJ1-6	CASRGLTGNSPLHF
TRBV7-2	TRBJ1-2	CASSVRDGGYTF
TRBV5-1	TRBJ1-2	CASSSGQGNYGYTF
TRBV5-8	TRBJ2-7	CASSGFSYEQYF
TRBV7-8	TRBJ1-5	CASSSPGVGQPQHF
TRBV29-1	TRBJ2-7	CSVPGQGAQEQYF
TRBV2	TRBJ2-1	CASGREVSEQFF
TRBV7-3	TRBJ2-3	CASSPGLMSDTQYF
TRBV14	TRBJ2-3	CASSQDSGLVTDTQYF
TRBV3-1/TRBV3-2	TRBJ1-2	CASSQGGGPGYGYTF
TRBV3-1/TRBV3-2	TRBJ2-7	CASRSGGGGEQYF
TRBV28	TRBJ1-1	CASRPGGTGTEAFF
TRBV11-2	TRBJ2-5	CASSLQGVGRQETQYF
TRBV16	TRBJ2-6	CASSQSSRQALSGANVLTF